Described below is a single TCR beta chain sequence and its context. Original analysis: Reference gene primer amplification yielded estimated nucleated cell counts. Profiled with immunoSEQ multiplex PCR; TCRdb holds only in-frame clones, not every one. That table furnishes V, J and clone size, whereas the DNA furnished D and trimming. This sample has 270,000 or so clones; about 87% occur once, and the top ten carry around 9.1%. These data belong to a study of blood T cell repertoires in COVID-19. Study at large: Donors in the United States, Italy and Spain gave samples during acute or convalescent COVID-19. PBMCs, B-cell-depleted T cells, or T cells provided the cDNA or gDNA that made up the material.

From germline, CDR1 is SGHNT and CDR2 YENEEA. Trimming removed 5 bases at V and 11 bases at J, with 20 bases between. This CDR3 comprises 14 residues. Sample: peripheral blood. This TCR derives from a human donor in a cohort sampled during active COVID-19. The rearrangement joins TRBV11-3 to TRBJ2-3, with D perhaps matching TRBD2 (5 bases). CDR3 DNA sequence: TGTGCCAGCAGCCCCCGCGGGTGGTCCCCGGAGCAGTATTTT. This encodes CASSPRGWSPEQYF. Filled out from reference TRBV11-3 and TRBJ2-3, the complete variable domain reads EAGVVQSPRYKIIEKKQPVAFWCNPISGHNTLYWYLQNLGQGPELLIRYENEEAVDDSQLPKDRFSAERLKGVDSTLKIQPAELGDSAVYLCASSPRGWSPEQYFGPGTRLTVL.